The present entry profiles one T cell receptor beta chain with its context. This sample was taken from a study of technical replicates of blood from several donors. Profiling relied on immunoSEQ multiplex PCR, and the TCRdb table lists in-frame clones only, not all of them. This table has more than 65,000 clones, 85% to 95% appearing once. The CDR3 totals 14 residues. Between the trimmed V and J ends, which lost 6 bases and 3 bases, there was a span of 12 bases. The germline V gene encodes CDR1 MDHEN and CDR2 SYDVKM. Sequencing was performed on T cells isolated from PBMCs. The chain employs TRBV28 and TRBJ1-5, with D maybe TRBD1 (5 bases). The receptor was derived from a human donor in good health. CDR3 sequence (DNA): TGTGCCAGCAGCTTAACAGGCTTCAATCAGCCCCAGCATTTT. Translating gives CASSLTGFNQPQHF.